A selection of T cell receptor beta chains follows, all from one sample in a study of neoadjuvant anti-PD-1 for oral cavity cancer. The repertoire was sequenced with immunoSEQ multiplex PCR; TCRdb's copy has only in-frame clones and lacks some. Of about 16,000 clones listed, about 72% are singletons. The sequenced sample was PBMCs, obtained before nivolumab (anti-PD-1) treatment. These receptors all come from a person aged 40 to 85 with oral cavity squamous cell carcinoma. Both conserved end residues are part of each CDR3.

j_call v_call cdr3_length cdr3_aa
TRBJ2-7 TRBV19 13 CASSRGPPYEQYF
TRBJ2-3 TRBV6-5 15 CASSLTLGSTDTQYF
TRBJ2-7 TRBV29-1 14 CSVDNPERSYEQYF
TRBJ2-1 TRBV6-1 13 CASTWGSYNEQFF
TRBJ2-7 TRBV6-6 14 CASSLGQTSYEQYF
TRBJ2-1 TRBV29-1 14 CSVTPGQDNNEQFF
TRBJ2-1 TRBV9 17 CASSVVGTGVIGDEQFF
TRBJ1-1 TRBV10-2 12 CASSGERTEAFF
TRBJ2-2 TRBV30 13 CAWIREGTGELFF
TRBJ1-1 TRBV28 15 CASSSSASGGTEAFF
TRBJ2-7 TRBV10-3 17 CAISEGAGRTSPYEQYF
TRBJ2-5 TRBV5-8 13 CASSSGQQETQYF
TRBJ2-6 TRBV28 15 CASSPGAAGANVLTF
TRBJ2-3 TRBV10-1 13 CASSGTSLDTQYF
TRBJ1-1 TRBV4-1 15 CASSQAADLNTEAFF
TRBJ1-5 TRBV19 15 CASSIWDAEGQPQHF
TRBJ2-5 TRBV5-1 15 CASSFQLGAQETQYF